The T cell receptor (beta chain) under discussion was sequenced for a study of T cells after yellow fever vaccination. TCRdb re-analysed the 5' RACE reads in MiXCR, keeping a single row per CDR3 protein. This sample carries about 300,000 distinct CDR3 sequences, about 10% of them seen once, and the ten largest clones take approximately 3.3%. This clonotype was picked up one time. CDR1 is LGHNA and CDR2 is YNFKEQ in the germline V gene. V was pared by 0 bases and J by 6 bases, with 7 bases between. This CDR3 region has 13 residues. The starting material was CD4+ T cells sorted from PBMCs, obtained 5 days after the yellow fever booster vaccination. The chain is built from TRBV4-2 and TRBJ2-3; D ambiguous. The clonotype was recovered from a man between 18 and 29 years old who received the YFV17D yellow fever vaccine. This chain's CDR3 is CASSQEPADTQYF. The CDR3 DNA sequence: TGTGCCAGCAGCCAAGAACCCGCGGATACGCAGTATTTT.